Listed here are 16 T cell receptor beta chains from one sample, sequenced in a study of T cell repertoires in cytomegalovirus infection. These TCRs' antigens remain unknown. MiXCR, applied by TCRdb to the reads, yields one record per CDR3 protein. Of 640,000 or so distinct CDR3 sequences in the sample, 33% were seen once. The sample here was cultured PBMCs, taken from culture after CMV antigen stimulation. The receptors come from a human donor in good health (CMV status not recorded). Some clones in this sample may be carry-over from other donors' samples.

The J gene is TRBJ2-1, the V gene TRBV19; D is perhaps TRBD2 (6 bases). V lost 3 bases to trimming and J lost 2 bases, with 11 bases between them. The germline CDR1 and CDR2 sequences are LNHDA and SQIVND (reference sequence). The CDR3 has 15 residues. CDR3 protein: CASSIGGAPYNEQFF. The CDR3 DNA follows: TGTGCCAGTAGTATCGGCGGGGCCCCCTACAATGAGCAGTTCTTC.

V is TRBV3-1 and J is TRBJ2-3, with D tentatively TRBD1 (6 bases). Per the germline V gene, CDR1 is LGHDT and CDR2 is YNNKEL (reference sequence). The CDR3 sequence is 16 residues long. Trimming shortened V by 1 base and J by 0 bases, and 11 bases separated the two germline ends. The CDR3 nucleotides read TGTGCCAGCAGCCAAGCTAGGGGGTCTAGCACAGATACGCAGTATTTT. Encoded protein: CASSQARGSSTDTQYF.

This clonotype was recorded many times. The V and J genes are TRBV7-9 and TRBJ2-7, with a tentative D call TRBD2 (6 bases). The CDR3 is 14 residues long. The V gene lost 7 bases and the J gene lost 7 bases, with 20 bases spanning the gap. Germline loops: CDR1 SEHNR, CDR2 FQNEAQ (reference sequence). The CDR3 protein is CASIQSAGREEQYF. In nucleotides, the CDR3 is TGTGCCAGCATCCAAAGCGCGGGGCGTGAGGAGCAGTACTTC. The full variable domain, its missing parts supplied by reference TRBV7-9 and TRBJ2-7, is DTGVSQNPRHKITKRGQNVTFRCDPISEHNRLYWYRQTLGQGPEFLTYFQNEAQLEKSRLLSDRFSAERPKGSFSTLEIQRTEQGDSAMYLCASIQSAGREEQYFGPGTRLTVT.

This clonotype was observed a few times. The genes are TRBV6-1 and TRBJ2-3, with a tentative D call TRBD1 (6 bases). Germline CDR1 reads MNHNS; CDR2 reads SASEGT. V was shortened by 5 bases and J by 3 bases, with 12 bases between the two germline ends. The CDR3 is made up of 14 amino acids. CDR3: CASSLEGETDTQYF. In nucleotides, the CDR3 is TGTGCCAGCAGTTTAGAGGGGGAGACAGATACGCAGTATTTT.

The rearrangement links TRBV11-2 to TRBJ2-3; D is ambiguous. The ends were cut back, 1 base at V and 5 bases at J, with 13 bases in the middle. This CDR3 has 15 amino acids. The germline CDR1 and CDR2 sequences are SGHAT and FQNNGV. The CDR3 loop is CASSLALLPRDTQYF. In nucleotides, the CDR3 is TGTGCCAGCAGCTTAGCCCTCCTCCCACGAGATACGCAGTATTTT.

The CDR3 loop reads CAISETRDNQPQHF. DNA of the CDR3: TGTGCCATCAGTGAGACCAGGGACAATCAGCCCCAGCATTTT. The J gene is TRBJ1-5, the V gene TRBV10-3, with a tentative D call TRBD1 (5 bases). Trimming removed 2 bases from V and 3 bases from J, with 8 bases in between. The germline V gene has CDR1 ENHRY and CDR2 SYGVKD. The CDR3 is 14 amino acids.

This clonotype was recorded a few times. J is TRBJ2-7 and V is TRBV14, with D perhaps TRBD1 (6 bases). CDR1 SGHDN and CDR2 FVKESK come from the germline V gene. The CDR3 covers 16 residues. The ends were cut back, 4 bases at V and 7 bases at J, with 23 bases in the middle. As DNA, the CDR3 is TGTGCCAGCAGCCTGAGTTGGGGGCAGGGTGTAAGAGAGCAGTACTTC. Translation: CASSLSWGQGVREQYF.

V usage is TRBV15 and J usage is TRBJ1-6; D call uncertain. Germline-derived CDR1 and CDR2 are LNHNV and YYDKDF (reference sequence). With 0 bases removed from V and 7 bases from J, the gap between germline ends came to 4 bases. There are 13 residues in the CDR3. The CDR3 sequence is CATSRDPNSPLHF. The CDR3, as DNA: TGTGCCACCAGCAGAGACCCGAATTCACCCCTCCACTTT.

This clonotype has more than one count but fewer than ten. The CDR3: CASSVQGARGYTF. The DNA of the CDR3 is TGTGCCAGCAGTGTCCAGGGGGCGCGAGGCTACACCTTC. The chain has TRBV6-8 and TRBJ1-2; 8 bases are a match to TRBD1. The CDR3 runs to 13 residues. V trimming: 5 bases; J trimming: 8 bases; junction bases outside the gene matches: 7. Germline CDR1 is MNHGY and CDR2 is SAAAGT.

The chain carries TRBV27 and TRBJ2-3, with a tentative D call TRBD1 (5 bases). Germline CDR1 and CDR2: MNHEY and SMNVEV (reference sequence). The CDR3 extends over 13 amino acids. V lost 1 base and J lost 5, with 7 bases in between. The chain's CDR3 is CASSLYRRDTQYF. The CDR3 DNA follows: TGTGCCAGCAGTTTATACAGGAGAGATACGCAGTATTTT.

This chain joins TRBV6-5 and TRBJ2-1; no firm D call. The V gene's germline CDR1 is MNHEY and CDR2 SVGAGI. Trimming shortened V by 4 bases and J by 5 bases, and 9 bases separated the two germline ends. The CDR3 length is 13 residues. CDR3: CASSSLGNNEQFF. The DNA of the CDR3 is TGTGCCAGCAGTTCCTTGGGGAACAATGAGCAGTTCTTC.

This clonotype was found a few times. The chain employs TRBV12-3 or TRBV12-4 and TRBJ1-5; D is uncertain. Trimming cost V 3 bases and J 4 bases, with 10 bases left between them. The CDR3 extends over 14 amino acids. The CDR3 region has the DNA TGTGCCAGCAGTTTGGTAAGAACAAATCAGCCCCAGCATTTT. Its protein is CASSLVRTNQPQHF.

This clonotype was counted a few times. V is TRBV7-9 and J is TRBJ2-2; D perhaps matches TRBD1 (5 bases). CDR3 length equals 14 residues. Trimming shortened V by 4 bases and J by 4 bases, and 10 bases separated the two germline ends. Per the germline V gene, CDR1 is SEHNR and CDR2 is FQNEAQ (reference sequence). DNA of the CDR3: TGTGCCAGCAGCTCCAGGGTATCCACCGGGGAGCTGTTTTTT. Translated: CASSSRVSTGELFF.

This clonotype was found once. The V and J genes are TRBV3-1 and TRBJ1-6; no clear D gene. V was pared by 0 bases and J by 1 base, with 4 bases between. The CDR3 contains 15 residues. Germline lookup yields CDR1 LGHDT and CDR2 YNNKEL (reference sequence). The CDR3 sequence: CASSQENSYNSPLHF. The CDR3 DNA follows: TGTGCCAGCAGCCAAGAAAATTCCTATAATTCACCCCTCCACTTT.

This clonotype was seen a few times. V usage is TRBV12-3 or TRBV12-4 and J usage is TRBJ2-1; the D gene is possibly TRBD1 (6 bases). With 2 bases removed from V and 6 bases from J, the gap between germline ends came to 14 bases. This CDR3 comprises 15 residues. CDR3 nucleotide sequence: TGTGCCAGCAGTTTAACGCAGGGGATGCGCAATGAGCAGTTCTTC. Translating it yields CASSLTQGMRNEQFF.

The chain employs TRBV20-1 and TRBJ2-4; D possibly corresponds to TRBD2 (6 bases). Germline V gene sequence: CDR1 DFQATT, CDR2 SNEGSKA (reference sequence). The CDR3 runs 13 residues. V was trimmed by 7 bases and J by 9 bases, leaving 19 bases between them. The CDR3 region has the DNA TGCAGTGTCCACTTATTAGTCGGGGGCATTCAGTACTTC. Translation gives CSVHLLVGGIQYF.